Presented here are 30 T cell receptor beta chains from one specimen sequenced in a study of OX40 agonist ivuxolimab in advanced cancers. Clones were sequenced by immunoSEQ multiplex PCR, and TCRdb holds only the in-frame ones, with some missing. This repertoire shows around 53,000 clones, 85% found once; its top ten account for over 2.5%. The specimen comprised CD4+ or CD8+ T cells sorted from blood, sampled in a trial of the OX40 agonist ivuxolimab. The source of these receptors is an adult with an advanced solid tumor such as melanoma, head and neck, liver or kidney cancer.

This clone has more than one count but fewer than ten. J is TRBJ2-7 and V is TRBV30; D gene uncertain. Germline CDR1 is GTSNPN and CDR2 is SVGIG (reference sequence). The CDR3 contains 14 residues. The germline V and J ends were trimmed by 0 bases and 0 bases, with 9 bases remaining between them. The DNA of the CDR3 is TGTGCCTGGAGTGTGGGGATGGTCTCCTACGAGCAGTACTTC. This sequence encodes CAWSVGMVSYEQYF.

The rearrangement joins TRBV30 to TRBJ2-7; 8 nucleotides match TRBD1. Trimming cost V 3 bases and J 3 bases; bases outside gene matches: 10. The CDR3 spans 15 residues. Germline V gene data show CDR1 as GTSNPN and CDR2 as SVGIG (reference sequence). For the CDR3, the DNA is TGTGCCTGGAGCCCCCGGACAGGGAAGTTCTACGAGCAGTACTTC. Its protein product is CAWSPRTGKFYEQYF.

V is TRBV4-3 and J is TRBJ2-2, with TRBD1 matching 9 bases. Germline-derived CDR1 and CDR2 are LGHNA and YSLEER. Trimming cost V 4 bases and J 5 bases; bases outside gene matches: 8. The CDR3 totals 16 residues. The CDR3 loop is CASSPLTGGETGELFF. The CDR3 DNA sequence: TGCGCCAGCAGCCCCTTGACAGGGGGAGAAACCGGGGAGCTGTTTTTT.

This clone turned up a few times. The chain links TRBV7-9 to TRBJ1-2; D is perhaps TRBD1 (5 bases). CDR3 length: 13 residues. Trimming took 5 bases from V and 3 from J, leaving 10 bases between them. CDR1 and CDR2 from the germline V gene are SEHNR and FQNEAQ (reference sequence). The CDR3: CASSDQGHYGYTF. In nucleotides, the CDR3 is TGTGCCAGCAGCGATCAGGGTCACTATGGCTACACCTTC.

CDR3 residues: CASSVAPGGSYEQYF. The CDR3 DNA is TGTGCCAGCAGCGTAGCGCCAGGAGGCTCCTACGAGCAGTACTTC. The chain is built from TRBV9 and TRBJ2-7; weak D call: TRBD2 (5 bases). The V end was cut by 0 bases, the J end by 0 bases, with 10 bases between. The CDR3 consists of 15 residues. Germline V lookup: CDR1 SGDLS, CDR2 YYNGEE.

This chain uses TRBV19 with TRBJ1-5; D call uncertain. This CDR3 comprises 16 residues. Germline V gene lookup returns CDR1 LNHDA and CDR2 SQIVND (reference sequence). Trimming took 5 bases from V and 2 from J, leaving 16 bases between them. CDR3 DNA: TGTGCCAGTAGTGCCGCGGGAGGGTACGGCAATCAGCCCCAGCATTTT. Translation: CASSAAGGYGNQPQHF.

The rearrangement uses TRBV10-1 and TRBJ2-1, with 9 bases lining up with TRBD1. Germline CDR1 and CDR2: WNHNN and SYGVQD (reference sequence). The junction had 6 bases not matched to a gene; V was cut back by 5 bases and J by 7 bases. The CDR3 has 14 residues. CDR3 in DNA: TGCGCCAGCAGTAAAACAGGGGGCAAGAATGAGCAGTTCTTC. Translated: CASSKTGGKNEQFF.

The chain recombines TRBV4-1 with TRBJ1-1; no firm D call. Deletions cut 4 bases from V and 0 bases from J, with 6 bases between. The CDR3 length is 13 residues. Germline CDR1 and CDR2: MGHRA and YSYEKL. CDR3 protein: CASSRILNTEAFF. In DNA, the CDR3 is TGCGCCAGCAGCCGGATCTTGAACACTGAAGCTTTCTTT.

Only a few counts were recorded for this clone. The chain carries TRBV4-2 and TRBJ1-1, with D hard to call. This CDR3 contains 12 residues. In germline, CDR1 is LGHNA, CDR2 YNFKEQ. The V gene lost 3 bases and the J gene lost 2 bases, with 4 bases spanning the gap. DNA of the CDR3: TGTGCCAGCAGCCATTCTAACACTGAAGCTTTCTTT. This encodes CASSHSNTEAFF.

This clone was seen just once. Written as DNA, the CDR3 is TGTGCCACCGCTGTGGACAGGGATAACACTGAAGCTTTCTTT. Translation: CATAVDRDNTEAFF. This rearrangement joins TRBV10-3 to TRBJ1-1; 8 nucleotides line up with TRBD1. The CDR3 sequence is 14 residues long. CDR1 and CDR2 (germline): ENHRY, SYGVKD. V was clipped by 10 bases and J by 2 bases; unmatched bases: 9.

The gene calls are TRBV20-1 and TRBJ2-7; D uncertain. This CDR3 spans 11 amino acids. The V end was cut by 6 bases, the J end by 0 bases, with 6 bases between. CDR1 is DFQATT and CDR2 is SNEGSKA in the germline V gene (reference sequence). CDR3 in DNA: TGCAGTGCATGGGCCTCCTACGAGCAGTACTTC. Protein product: CSAWASYEQYF.

This sequence joins TRBV21-1 and TRBJ1-2; the listed D gene, TRBD1, was not tested against the DNA. TRBV21-1 is listed as a pseudogene. This CDR3 spans 15 amino acids. CDR3 residues: CASSKGGQSNYGYTF. CDR3 sequence (DNA): TGTGCCAGCAGCAAAGGGGGACAGTCTAACTATGGCTACACCTTC.

This clone came up a few times. The chain employs TRBV30 and TRBJ1-5, with TRBD1 identical over 12 bases. This CDR3 region has 18 residues. V trimming: 3 bases; J trimming: 4 bases; junction bases outside the gene matches: 13. CDR1 GTSNPN and CDR2 SVGIG come from the germline V gene (reference sequence). This CDR3 reads CAWRPRDRGLGSNQPQHF. The DNA of the CDR3 is TGTGCCTGGAGGCCCCGGGACAGGGGGCTGGGGTCTAATCAGCCCCAGCATTTT.

The rearrangement uses TRBV19 and TRBJ1-2; D is ambiguous. Germline loops: CDR1 LNHDA, CDR2 SQIVND (reference sequence). The CDR3 has 15 residues. Trimming cost V 5 bases and J 2 bases, with 15 bases left between them. Here the CDR3 reads CASSSGFYLNYGYTF. CDR3 nucleotide sequence: TGTGCCAGTAGTTCGGGGTTTTACCTCAACTATGGCTACACCTTC.

This clone was recorded once. The chain uses TRBV30 and TRBJ2-1; tentatively, D is TRBD2 (5 bases). V lost 2 bases to trimming and J lost 9 bases, with 14 bases between them. The CDR3 runs to 13 residues. Germline V gene sequence: CDR1 GTSNPN, CDR2 SVGIG (reference sequence). In DNA, the CDR3 is TGTGCCTGGAGTTTGGAACTAGGTGGTGAGCAGTTCTTC. Protein: CAWSLELGGEQFF. Full variable domain (remainder filled in from reference TRBV30 and TRBJ2-1): SQTIHQWPATLVQPVGSPLSLECTVEGTSNPNLYWYRQAAGRGLQLLFYSVGIGQISSEVPQNLSASRPQDRQFILSSKKLLLSDSGFYLCAWSLELGGEQFFGPGTRLTVL.

The J gene is TRBJ1-1, the V gene TRBV5-1; D might be TRBD1 (6 bases). V gave up 4 bases and J gave up 0 bases, with 13 bases separating them. The CDR3 sequence is 15 residues long. Germline V gene data show CDR1 as SGHRS and CDR2 as YFSETQ. CDR3 sequence (DNA): TGCGCCAGCAGCGAATCGGACAGCATGAACACTGAAGCTTTCTTT. This sequence encodes CASSESDSMNTEAFF.

This clone was detected only a few times. The chain combines TRBV15 with TRBJ2-6; D not resolved. Trimming cost V 3 bases and J 0 bases, with 0 bases left between them. The CDR3 covers 13 residues. Germline assignment: CDR1 LNHNV and CDR2 YYDKDF (reference sequence). CDR3 DNA: TGTGCCACCAGCAGCTCTGGGGCCAACGTCCTGACTTTC. It codes for CATSSSGANVLTF.

This clone is medium-sized (0.01 to 0.1%) within its sample. Written as DNA, the CDR3 is TGCGCCAGCAGTGATGGGGGGCTAAGTGGAAACACCATATATTTT. It is translated as CASSDGGLSGNTIYF. V usage is TRBV10-1 and J usage is TRBJ1-3; D may be TRBD1 (6 bases). Germline V gives CDR1 WNHNN, CDR2 SYGVQD (reference sequence). The CDR3 is 15 residues long. V lost 3 bases and J lost 3, with 12 bases in between.

This chain connects TRBV27 to TRBJ2-2; a weak D match, TRBD2 (5 bases). The CDR3 has 15 residues. Per the germline V gene, CDR1 is MNHEY and CDR2 is SMNVEV (reference sequence). Trimming took 4 bases from V and 7 from J, leaving 16 bases between them. The CDR3 sequence is CASSSNRLPSGELFF. The CDR3 nucleotides are TGTGCCAGCAGTTCCAACAGACTACCTAGCGGGGAGCTGTTTTTT.

The chain couples TRBV7-3 to TRBJ1-5; D ambiguous. The CDR3 length is 16 residues. V gave up 5 bases and J gave up 0 bases, with 14 bases separating them. From germline, CDR1 is SGHTA and CDR2 FQGTGA. Written as DNA, the CDR3 is TGTGCCAGCAGCATCCGACGGTCAGATAGCAATCAGCCCCAGCATTTT. Amino acid sequence: CASSIRRSDSNQPQHF. The variable domain in full, completed from reference TRBV7-3 and TRBJ1-5, reads GAGVSQTPSNKVTEKGKYVELRCDPISGHTALYWYRQSLGQGPEFLIYFQGTGAADDSGLPNDRFFAVRPEGSVSTLKIQRTERGDSAVYLCASSIRRSDSNQPQHFGDGTRLSIL.

The chain employs TRBV5-5 and TRBJ2-7, with a weak D call TRBD1 (6 bases). Germline V gives CDR1 SGHKS, CDR2 YYEKEE (reference sequence). V was pared by 1 base and J by 5 bases, with 13 bases between. This CDR3 contains 14 residues. CDR3 in amino acids: CASSLRQGSHEQYF. The CDR3 nucleotides read TGTGCCAGCAGCTTGAGGCAGGGGTCGCACGAGCAGTACTTC.

The chain recombines TRBV15 with TRBJ1-1, with TRBD1 matching over 9 bases. With 1 base clipped from V and 11 bases from J, the junction kept 8 bases outside the gene matches. This CDR3 has 14 residues. Germline CDR1 reads LNHNV; CDR2 reads YYDKDF (reference sequence). Here the CDR3 DNA reads TGTGCCACCAGCAGAGTCGCGGGACAGGGAGACGCTTTCTTT. This codes for CATSRVAGQGDAFF.

The V call is TRBV18, the J call TRBJ1-1; D is unresolved. Germline V lookup: CDR1 KGHSH, CDR2 LQKENI. V was trimmed by 0 bases and J by 0 bases, leaving 14 bases between them. The CDR3 spans 17 residues. The CDR3 nucleotides read TGTGCCAGCTCACCACCGGTCGGATTTCGGATGAACACTGAAGCTTTCTTT. This sequence encodes CASSPPVGFRMNTEAFF.

The rearrangement links TRBV6-5 to TRBJ1-2; TRBD1 matches at 8 bases. This CDR3 is 12 amino acids long. Germline-derived CDR1 and CDR2 are MNHEY and SVGAGI. J was trimmed by 5 bases and V by 6 bases; bases with no gene match: 2. The DNA for the CDR3 is TGTGCCAGCAGAGGACAGGGATATGGCTACACCTTC. It yields the protein CASRGQGYGYTF.

The chain employs TRBV5-1 and TRBJ1-1, with 8 positions matching TRBD1. Germline V gene data show CDR1 as SGHRS and CDR2 as YFSETQ. V shed 2 bases and J 10 bases; nucleotides not matched to a gene: 7. The CDR3 is made up of 13 amino acids. The CDR3 bases are TGCGCCAGCAGCTTAGGCCAGGGGGCTGGAGCTTTCTTT. It encodes CASSLGQGAGAFF.

The chain carries TRBV7-3 and TRBJ2-1; 7 bases are a match to TRBD2. Germline V gene lookup returns CDR1 SGHTA and CDR2 FQGTGA. V lost 1 base and J lost 9; bases outside the gene matches: 3. CDR3 size: 13 residues. This chain's CDR3 is CASSLRTRGEQFF. DNA for the CDR3: TGTGCCAGCAGCTTAAGGACTAGAGGTGAGCAGTTCTTC. The entire variable domain, with the rest obtained from reference TRBV7-3 and TRBJ2-1, is as follows: GAGVSQTPSNKVTEKGKYVELRCDPISGHTALYWYRQSLGQGPEFLIYFQGTGAADDSGLPNDRFFAVRPEGSVSTLKIQRTERGDSAVYLCASSLRTRGEQFFGPGTRLTVL.

The chain recombines TRBV7-2 with TRBJ1-5; TRBD1 might be the D (6 bases). Germline-derived CDR1 and CDR2 are SGHTA and FQGNSA. The CDR3 runs 14 residues. The V gene lost 4 bases and the J gene lost 2 bases, with 9 bases spanning the gap. Here the CDR3 reads CASSYRQGNQPQHF. The CDR3 DNA follows: TGTGCCAGCAGCTATCGACAGGGCAATCAGCCCCAGCATTTT.

The chain uses TRBV30 and TRBJ1-5; D gene unclear. V gave up 1 base and J gave up 3 bases, with 7 bases separating them. The CDR3 totals 13 residues. CDR1 and CDR2 from the germline V gene are GTSNPN and SVGIG (reference sequence). The CDR3 sequence: CAWSGAYNQPQHF. As DNA, the CDR3 is TGTGCCTGGAGTGGGGCTTACAATCAGCCCCAGCATTTT.

The chain is built from TRBV5-1 and TRBJ1-1; 8 bases fit TRBD1. The V gene's germline CDR1 is SGHRS and CDR2 YFSETQ. The length of the CDR3 is 14 residues. The V segment lost 5 bases and the J segment 8 bases; nucleotides outside the gene matches: 11. The CDR3 protein is CASSTGGPTSEAFF. CDR3 nucleotides: TGCGCCAGCAGTACAGGGGGGCCTACCTCCGAAGCTTTCTTT.

This clone showed up just once. The rearrangement uses TRBV18 and TRBJ1-2; D is uncertain. This CDR3 has 16 residues. The germline V and J ends were trimmed by 1 base and 1 base, with 13 bases remaining between them. The V gene's germline CDR1 is KGHSH and CDR2 LQKENI. Written as DNA, the CDR3 is TGTGCCAGCTCACCACAGACATTACAGAATAACTATGGCTACACCTTC. Translated, it gives CASSPQTLQNNYGYTF. Looking up the rest from reference TRBV18 and TRBJ1-2 gives the full variable domain: NAGVMQNPRHLVRRRGQEARLRCSPMKGHSHVYWYRQLPEEGLKFMVYLQKENIIDESGMPKERFSAEFPKEGPSILRIQQVVRGDSAAYFCASSPQTLQNNYGYTFGSGTRLTVV.